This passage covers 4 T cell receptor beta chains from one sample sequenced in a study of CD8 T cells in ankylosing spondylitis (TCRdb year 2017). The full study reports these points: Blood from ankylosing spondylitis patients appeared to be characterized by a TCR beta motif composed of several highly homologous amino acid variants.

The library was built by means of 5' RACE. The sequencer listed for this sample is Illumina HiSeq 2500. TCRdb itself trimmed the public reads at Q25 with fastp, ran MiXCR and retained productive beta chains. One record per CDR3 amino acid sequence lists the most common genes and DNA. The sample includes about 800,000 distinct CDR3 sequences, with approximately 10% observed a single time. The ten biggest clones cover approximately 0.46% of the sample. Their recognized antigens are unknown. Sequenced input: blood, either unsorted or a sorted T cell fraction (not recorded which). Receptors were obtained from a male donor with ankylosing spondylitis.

CDR3 residues: CASSLAIGQGDYGYTF. The DNA for the CDR3 is TGTGCCAGCAGCTTAGCGATCGGACAGGGGGACTATGGCTACACCTTC. This chain uses TRBV7-9 with TRBJ1-2; TRBD1 matches at 10 bases. J gave up 3 bases and V 0 bases, and 4 bases lay outside the gene matches. The germline V gene has CDR1 SEHNR and CDR2 FQNEAQ (reference sequence). CDR3 length: 16 amino acids.

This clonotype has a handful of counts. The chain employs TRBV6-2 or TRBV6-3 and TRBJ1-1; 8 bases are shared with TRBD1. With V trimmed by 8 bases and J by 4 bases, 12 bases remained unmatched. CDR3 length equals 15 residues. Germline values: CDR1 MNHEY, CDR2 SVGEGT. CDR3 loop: CASGRQGRGSTEAFF. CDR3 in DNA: TGTGCCAGCGGGCGACAGGGGCGAGGGAGCACTGAAGCTTTCTTT.

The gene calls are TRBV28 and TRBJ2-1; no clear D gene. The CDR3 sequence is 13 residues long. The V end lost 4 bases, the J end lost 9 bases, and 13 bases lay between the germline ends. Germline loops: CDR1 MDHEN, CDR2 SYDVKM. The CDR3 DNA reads TGTGCCAGCAGTTCAGGAGCCGGCGGTGAGCAGTTCTTC. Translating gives CASSSGAGGEQFF.

The chain's CDR3 is CASSWEGLVYEQYF. The CDR3 DNA reads TGTGCCAGCAGCTGGGAGGGCCTCGTGTACGAGCAGTACTTC. The rearrangement links TRBV7-2 to TRBJ2-7; 7 bases fit TRBD2. Per germline, CDR1 SGHTA and CDR2 FQGNSA. V was clipped by 4 bases and J by 4 bases; unmatched bases: 7. The CDR3 has 14 residues.